The 30 T cell receptor beta chains given below trace back to one sample, sequenced in a study of a mutant IDH1 vaccine in newly diagnosed glioma. Time point defined: week 35, safety follow-up. Doses of 300 ug of mutant IDH1 20-mer peptide were given with topical imiquimod. The protocol was immunoSEQ multiplex PCR, while the TCRdb copy is restricted to in-frame clones and leaves out a portion. The table includes 45,000 or so clones, 88% detected once. These receptors lack a known antigen. Here the sequenced sample was PBMCs, taken from a glioma patient whose treatment included an IDH1 peptide vaccine. These receptors originate from a middle-aged woman with glioma.

This clone was detected a few times. The chain couples TRBV4-1 to TRBJ1-1; D call uncertain. The CDR3 is made up of 15 amino acids. From germline, CDR1 is MGHRA and CDR2 YSYEKL. V was shortened by 3 bases and J by 1 base, with 12 bases between the two germline ends. CDR3 coding DNA: TGCGCCAGCAGCCAGCCCGGAGGGTGGAACACTGAAGCTTTCTTT. Translating gives CASSQPGGWNTEAFF.

The rearrangement uses TRBV5-1 and TRBJ1-6; no definite D call. Trimming removed 0 bases at V and 8 bases at J, with 9 bases between. The germline V gene has CDR1 SGHRS and CDR2 YFSETQ. The CDR3 covers 14 residues. CDR3 nucleotide sequence: TGCGCCAGCAGCTTGGGAAGGGTCGATTCACCCCTCCACTTT. Translated: CASSLGRVDSPLHF. The variable domain in full, with the rest retrieved from reference TRBV5-1 and TRBJ1-6, is KAGVTQTPRYLIKTRGQQVTLSCSPISGHRSVSWYQQTPGQGLQFLFEYFSETQRNKGNFPGRFSGRQFSNSRSEMNVSTLELGDSALYLCASSLGRVDSPLHFGNGTRLTVT.

The chain recombines TRBV6-1 with TRBJ1-2; 8 bases map to TRBD1. The CDR3 spans 15 residues. Germline V lookup: CDR1 MNHNS, CDR2 SASEGT. The ends lost 3 bases at V and 1 base at J; junction bases unmatched: 4. The CDR3 reads CASSEDRVGNYGYTF. CDR3 in DNA: TGTGCCAGCAGTGAGGACAGGGTTGGTAACTATGGCTACACCTTC.

The V gene is TRBV2, the J gene TRBJ2-7; D not certain. Trimming took 0 bases from V and 2 from J, leaving 2 bases between them. The germline gives CDR1 SNHLY, CDR2 FYNNEI. The CDR3 sequence is 12 residues long. CDR3 coding DNA: TGTGCCAGCAGTGAAGCACCCTACGAGCAGTACTTC. Protein sequence: CASSEAPYEQYF.

V gene TRBV18 combines with J gene TRBJ1-3; tentatively, D is TRBD1 (5 bases). Trimming took off 4 bases at V and 0 bases at J, with 22 bases between the two ends. The V gene's germline CDR1 is KGHSH and CDR2 LQKENI. The CDR3 covers 19 residues. The CDR3 bases are TGTGCCAGCTCACTCCAATTGTTGGGAAGGGACGGCTCTGGAAACACCATATATTTT. Protein: CASSLQLLGRDGSGNTIYF.

In this sample, this clone turned up once. The chain employs TRBV30 and TRBJ1-6, with TRBD1 as a possible D gene (5 bases). The CDR3 covers 18 residues. V lost 6 bases, J lost 1 base, and 22 bases lay in between. Germline V gene data show CDR1 as GTSNPN and CDR2 as SVGIG (reference sequence). CDR3 sequence: CACAAGPQLGSYNSPLHF. For the CDR3, the DNA is TGTGCCTGTGCTGCGGGACCTCAATTGGGGTCCTATAATTCACCCCTCCACTTT.

The V and J genes are TRBV29-1 and TRBJ1-5; TRBD1 matches at 8 bases. V was clipped by 5 bases and J by 4 bases; unmatched bases: 4. The CDR3 contains 13 residues. Germline V lookup: CDR1 SQVTM, CDR2 ANQGSEA. CDR3 protein: CSVSGGGNQPQHF. CDR3 DNA: TGCAGCGTTTCAGGGGGCGGTAATCAGCCCCAGCATTTT.

The V call is TRBV19, the J call TRBJ1-5, with unresolved D. Germline CDR1 reads LNHDA; CDR2 reads SQIVND (reference sequence). Trimming removed 2 bases from V and 7 bases from J, with 9 bases in between. CDR3 size: 13 residues. DNA of the CDR3: TGTGCCAGTAGTATATCGTGGTGGCAGCCCCAGCATTTT. It codes for CASSISWWQPQHF. The variable domain in full, completed from reference TRBV19 and TRBJ1-5, reads DGGITQSPKYLFRKEGQNVTLSCEQNLNHDAMYWYRQDPGQGLRLIYYSQIVNDFQKGDIAEGYSVSREKKESFPLTVTSAQKNPTAFYLCASSISWWQPQHFGDGTRLSIL.

This chain joins TRBV10-3 and TRBJ2-7, with a tentative D call TRBD1 (6 bases). Germline CDR1 and CDR2: ENHRY and SYGVKD. The CDR3 runs 12 residues. V was pared by 5 bases and J by 2 bases, with 7 bases between. CDR3 residues: CAISRTAYEQYF. CDR3 bases: TGTGCCATCAGTAGGACAGCCTACGAGCAGTACTTC.

The V gene is TRBV6-6, the J gene TRBJ2-3, with 7 bases aligning to TRBD2. The CDR3 extends over 16 amino acids. Trimming removed 5 bases from V and 1 base from J; junction bases left unmatched: 9. In germline, CDR1 is MNHNY, CDR2 SVGAGI (reference sequence). The CDR3 DNA reads as TGTGCCAGCAGTGCCGACTTGGCGGGGGGCACAGATACGCAGTATTTT. It encodes CASSADLAGGTDTQYF.

The chain is built from TRBV2 and TRBJ2-1, with TRBD2 matching over 11 bases. The V gene's germline CDR1 is SNHLY and CDR2 FYNNEI. With V trimmed by 7 bases and J by 2 bases, 7 bases remained unmatched. This CDR3 region has 16 residues. The CDR3: CASKSLAGGTYNEQFF. For the CDR3, the DNA is TGTGCCAGCAAGAGCCTAGCGGGAGGAACCTACAATGAGCAGTTCTTC.

The rearrangement joins TRBV9 to TRBJ1-6; the D is unclear. Germline loops: CDR1 SGDLS, CDR2 YYNGEE. V lost 3 bases to trimming and J lost 8 bases, with 6 bases between them. The length of the CDR3 is 12 residues. The chain's CDR3 is CASSAADSPLHF. DNA for the CDR3: TGTGCCAGCAGCGCCGCGGATTCACCCCTCCACTTT.

This clone came up a few times. The J gene is TRBJ2-1, the V gene TRBV4-1; D tentatively reads TRBD1 or TRBD2 (5 bases each). CDR1 is MGHRA, CDR2 YSYEKL, per germline. Trimming stripped 5 bases from V and 7 bases from J, with 15 bases between. This CDR3 has 14 amino acids. CDR3 loop: CASSVVGERNEQFF. The CDR3 DNA follows: TGCGCCAGCAGCGTGGTAGGGGAGAGGAATGAGCAGTTCTTC.

This chain uses TRBV9 with TRBJ2-1; 15 bases line up with TRBD2. Trimming removed 3 bases from V and 0 bases from J; junction bases left unmatched: 13. Looked up from germline, CDR1 is SGDLS and CDR2 is YYNGEE. There are 21 residues in the CDR3. This CDR3 is CASSASDRGLAGGSSYNEQFF. DNA for the CDR3: TGTGCCAGCAGCGCGAGCGACAGGGGACTAGCGGGGGGAAGCTCCTACAATGAGCAGTTCTTC.

The gene calls are TRBV19 and TRBJ2-7; TRBD2 matches at 9 bases. Germline V CDR1 and CDR2: LNHDA, SQIVND (reference sequence). This CDR3 comprises 15 residues. V gave up 10 bases and J gave up 0 bases; unmatched junction bases: 10. This CDR3 is CATEISSGSSYEQYF. In DNA, the CDR3 is TGTGCCACCGAAATAAGTAGCGGGAGCTCCTACGAGCAGTACTTC.

The DNA for the CDR3 is TGTGCCAGCAGCTTACGAGGGCAAGAGACCCAGTACTTC. Translating gives CASSLRGQETQYF. This chain connects TRBV11-3 to TRBJ2-5, with D tentatively TRBD2 (5 bases). Per germline, CDR1 SGHNT and CDR2 YENEEA. Trimming took off 2 bases at V and 2 bases at J, with 6 bases between the two ends. There are 13 residues in the CDR3.

The V and J genes are TRBV27 and TRBJ1-5, with 7 bases lining up with TRBD1. V gave up 5 bases and J gave up 6 bases; unmatched junction bases: 10. Germline V gives CDR1 MNHEY, CDR2 SMNVEV (reference sequence). The CDR3 totals 15 residues. In DNA form, the CDR3 reads TGTGCCAGCAGTGAAAGACAGGGTACAGCTCAGCCCCAGCATTTT. Protein sequence: CASSERQGTAQPQHF.

V usage is TRBV18 and J usage is TRBJ2-5; D perhaps matches TRBD1 (6 bases). V was pared by 5 bases and J by 5 bases, with 15 bases between. The CDR3 totals 14 residues. CDR1 and CDR2 (germline): KGHSH, LQKENI. The CDR3 nucleotides are TGTGCCAGCTCAGGGGGCAGAGCCCCCGAGACCCAGTACTTC. Protein product: CASSGGRAPETQYF.

This sequence joins TRBV6-1 and TRBJ2-7, with D possibly being TRBD2 (5 bases). Germline V lookup: CDR1 MNHNS, CDR2 SASEGT. V lost 1 base and J 2 bases, leaving 15 bases between the germline ends. This CDR3 comprises 16 residues. CDR3: CASSEGIVRAAYEQYF. The CDR3 DNA follows: TGTGCCAGCAGTGAAGGGATAGTGAGGGCGGCCTACGAGCAGTACTTC.

This sequence joins TRBV6-6 and TRBJ1-4, with D uncertain. The germline V gene has CDR1 MNHNY and CDR2 SVGAGI (reference sequence). There are 12 residues in the CDR3. The germline V and J ends were trimmed by 2 bases and 6 bases, with 4 bases remaining between them. Here the CDR3 DNA reads TGTGCCAGCAGTTACAGCGATGAAAAACTGTTTTTT. It yields the protein CASSYSDEKLFF.

This rearrangement joins TRBV10-1 to TRBJ1-1, with D uncertain. CDR1 WNHNN and CDR2 SYGVQD come from the germline V gene (reference sequence). CDR3 length: 15 amino acids. V was cut by 3 bases and J by 0 bases, with 11 bases left in between. The CDR3 nucleotides read TGCGCCAGCAGTGAAAGCGGTGGGATGAACACTGAAGCTTTCTTT. Its translation is CASSESGGMNTEAFF.

This rearrangement joins TRBV12-5 to TRBJ1-5, with D unclear. This CDR3 contains 14 residues. The ends were cut back, 2 bases at V and 3 bases at J, with 8 bases in the middle. Germline assignment: CDR1 LGHNT and CDR2 FRNRAP. For the CDR3, the DNA is TGTGCTAGTGGTTTGAAACGGAACAATCAGCCCCAGCATTTT. It specifies CASGLKRNNQPQHF.

The chain employs TRBV6-1 and TRBJ1-3; tentative D call: TRBD1 (6 bases). Germline CDR1 MNHNS, CDR2 SASEGT. The CDR3 runs to 16 residues. Trimming took 1 base from V and 3 from J, leaving 13 bases between them. The CDR3 coding sequence is TGTGCCAGCAGTGAAGGGTGGGGGGCTGGTGGAAACACCATATATTTT. This gives the protein CASSEGWGAGGNTIYF.

This rearrangement joins TRBV2 to TRBJ2-7; 8 nucleotides match TRBD2. The CDR3 sequence is 15 residues long. The trim removed 6 bases at V and 2 bases at J, leaving 9 bases unmatched. The germline CDR1 and CDR2 sequences are SNHLY and FYNNEI. CDR3 sequence (DNA): TGTGCCAGCAGGGCAACTAGCGGTACACCCTACGAGCAGTACTTC. This encodes CASRATSGTPYEQYF.

The chain joins TRBV6-5 to TRBJ1-1; TRBD1 is a possible D gene (5 bases). Germline CDR1 reads MNHEY; CDR2 reads SVGAGI. The CDR3 covers 13 residues. V lost 2 bases and J lost 1, with 5 bases in between. CDR3 nucleotides: TGTGCCAGCAGTTACACAGGGAACACTGAAGCTTTCTTT. It codes for CASSYTGNTEAFF.

The V and J genes are TRBV7-2 and TRBJ1-5, with a weak D call TRBD1 (6 bases). Germline V gene sequence: CDR1 SGHTA, CDR2 FQGNSA. Trimming shortened V by 6 bases and J by 6 bases, and 12 bases separated the two germline ends. This CDR3 is 13 amino acids long. The CDR3 DNA is TGTGCCAGCAGTACGGGGGCAACTCAGCCCCAGCATTTT. It specifies CASSTGATQPQHF.

The chain combines TRBV9 with TRBJ1-1; D uncertain. This CDR3 contains 15 residues. Per germline, CDR1 SGDLS and CDR2 YYNGEE. Trimming stripped 4 bases from V and 7 bases from J, with 20 bases between. For the CDR3, the DNA is TGTGCCAGCAGCCCGACGGCACAGTCGTGGGGTGAAGCTTTCTTT. The encoded protein is CASSPTAQSWGEAFF. The full variable domain, rest sourced from reference TRBV9 and TRBJ1-1, is DSGVTQTPKHLITATGQRVTLRCSPRSGDLSVYWYQQSLDQGLQFLIQYYNGEERAKGNILERFSAQQFPDLHSELNLSSLELGDSALYFCASSPTAQSWGEAFFGQGTRLTVV.

The CDR3 region is CASSVAGRPLYEQYF. The CDR3 nucleotides are TGTGCCAGCAGCGTAGCTGGCAGGCCCCTCTACGAGCAGTACTTC. The V and J genes are TRBV9 and TRBJ2-7; no definite D call. Germline V gives CDR1 SGDLS, CDR2 YYNGEE. This CDR3 comprises 15 residues. Deletions cut 0 bases from V and 3 bases from J, with 13 bases between.

This rearrangement joins TRBV2 to TRBJ1-2; D not certain. Trimming cost V 3 bases and J 8 bases, with 16 bases left between them. CDR1 and CDR2 from the germline V gene are SNHLY and FYNNEI. The CDR3 runs to 14 residues. In nucleotides, the CDR3 is TGTGCCAGCAGTGATTTCGGGGAAGCTCGCGGCTACACCTTC. It codes for CASSDFGEARGYTF.

This clone was counted a single time. CDR3 bases: TGTGCCAGCAGTCCCGGGACAGGGGCCTGGTATGGCTACACCTTC. Its translation: CASSPGTGAWYGYTF. The chain has TRBV28 and TRBJ1-2; TRBD1 agrees at 10 bases. The germline CDR1 and CDR2 sequences are MDHEN and SYDVKM. There are 15 residues in the CDR3. Trimming took 5 bases from V and 5 from J; bases not matched to a gene: 8.